This T cell receptor (beta chain) was captured by sequencing in a study of control samples from healthy donors and cancer patients. Germline loops: CDR1 SNHLY, CDR2 FYNNEI. The CDR3 covers 13 residues. Trimming took off 8 bases at V and 1 base at J, with 11 bases between the two ends. The assay was immunoSEQ multiplex PCR, and TCRdb's table has in-frame clones only and misses some. The data show a few hundred thousand clones, with more than 80% seen just once and 5.5% to 7.5% held by the top ten. The sequence derives from a man between 40 and 49 years old with head and neck cancer. The chain uses TRBV2 and TRBJ1-2, with D uncertain. The source material was PBMCs. The chain's CDR3 is CASWRGLNYGYTF. DNA of the CDR3: TGTGCCAGCTGGAGAGGACTTAACTATGGCTACACCTTC.